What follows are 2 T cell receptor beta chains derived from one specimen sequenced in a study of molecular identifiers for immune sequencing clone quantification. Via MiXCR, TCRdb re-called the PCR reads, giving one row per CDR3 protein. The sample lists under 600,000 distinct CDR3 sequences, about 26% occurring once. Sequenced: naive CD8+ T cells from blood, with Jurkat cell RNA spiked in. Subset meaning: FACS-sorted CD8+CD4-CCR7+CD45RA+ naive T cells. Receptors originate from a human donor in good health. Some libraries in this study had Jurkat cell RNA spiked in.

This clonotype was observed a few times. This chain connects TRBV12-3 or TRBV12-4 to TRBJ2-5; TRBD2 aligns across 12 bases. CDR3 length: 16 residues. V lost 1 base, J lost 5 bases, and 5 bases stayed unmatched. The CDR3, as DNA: TGTGCCAGCAGTTTAGGACTAGCGGGGGTGACGGAGACCCAGTACTTC. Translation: CASSLGLAGVTETQYF.

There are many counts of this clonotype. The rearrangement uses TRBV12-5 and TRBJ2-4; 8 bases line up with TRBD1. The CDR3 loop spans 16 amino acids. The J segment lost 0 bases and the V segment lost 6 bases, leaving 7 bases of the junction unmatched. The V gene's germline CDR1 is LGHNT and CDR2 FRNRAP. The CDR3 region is CASGPTTGVAKNIQYF. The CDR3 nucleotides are TGTGCTAGTGGCCCCACGACAGGGGTAGCCAAAAACATTCAGTACTTC. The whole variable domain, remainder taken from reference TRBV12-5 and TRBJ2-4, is DARVTQTPRHKVTEMGQEVTMRCQPILGHNTVFWYRQTMMQGLELLAYFRNRAPLDDSGMPKDRFSAEMPDATLATLKIQPSEPRDSAVYFCASGPTTGVAKNIQYFGAGTRLSVL.